This T cell receptor (beta chain) derives from a study of blood T cell repertoires in COVID-19. As for the study in general: Material from acute and convalescent COVID-19 was sourced from the United States, Italy and Spain.

This clone has a single count. Germline V lookup: CDR1 MNHEY, CDR2 SMNVEV (reference sequence). The CDR3 runs 15 residues. Trimming took 3 bases from V and 7 from J; bases not matched to a gene: 9. Cohort 3 donors counted as recovered after two negative PCRs, clearance, or resolved symptoms. The authors' processing: Counts of nucleated cells, estimated from reference gene primer amplification, were obtained. This table comes from immunoSEQ multiplex PCR, and its TCRdb copy is limited to in-frame clones, with some not included. V, J and clone size are those of that table, while D and trimming were read from the DNA. The data contain roughly 220,000 clones, approximately 90% of them singletons.

The chain combines TRBV27 with TRBJ1-2; 9 bases line up with TRBD1. The specimen sequenced was PBMCs or T cells enriched from blood (not recorded which). The TCR originated in a woman aged 30 to 39 who had recovered from COVID-19. The CDR3 loop reads CASSFIPGQGSGYTF. The CDR3 coding sequence is TGTGCCAGCAGTTTCATACCGGGACAGGGATCTGGCTACACCTTC.